Below, 3 T cell receptor beta chains from the same sample are listed, as sequenced in a study of blood T cells in healthy people across ages (dated by TCRdb to the mid-2010s). Library preparation employed 5' RACE. Sequencing was performed on an Illumina HiSeq 2500. A second PCR of about 6 to 12 cycles was run with a J-beta primer mix and a sample-barcoded 5' primer. Through fastp at Q25 and MiXCR, TCRdb rebuilt clones from the public reads, retaining in-frame beta chains. Every entry covers one CDR3 protein and lists the most common genes and DNA from its rows. The sample table contains 600,000 to 900,000 distinct CDR3 sequences; only one count was recorded for approximately 24% of them. Around 3% of the sample is taken by the ten largest. The data were also submitted as part of a second study, on T cells of mothers and their children.

Sequencing was done on a sample of blood. The receptors were gathered from a boy younger than 18 in good health.

V gene TRBV6-6 combines with J gene TRBJ2-5, with D perhaps TRBD2 (6 bases). The CDR3 consists of 18 residues. Trimming removed 2 bases at V and 2 bases at J, with 21 bases between. Germline V gene sequence: CDR1 MNHNY, CDR2 SVGAGI (reference sequence). For the CDR3, the DNA is TGTGCCAGCAGTTACGGATCCCGGGGACTTCCGGGGCAAGAGACCCAGTACTTC. It codes for CASSYGSRGLPGQETQYF.

This clonotype was seen more than once but under ten times. J is TRBJ2-2 and V is TRBV4-1, with 7 bases matching TRBD1. Losses at the gene ends were 0 bases for V and 6 bases for J; bases not matched to a gene: 13. Germline V gene sequence: CDR1 MGHRA, CDR2 YSYEKL. This CDR3 is 18 amino acids long. CDR3 amino acids: CASSQEIWQGVKSGELFF. The CDR3 coding sequence is TGCGCCAGCAGCCAAGAAATATGGCAGGGGGTAAAGTCCGGGGAGCTGTTTTTT.

This sequence joins TRBV10-3 and TRBJ2-7; D perhaps matches TRBD2 (5 bases). The CDR3 sequence is 13 residues long. Trimming removed 4 bases from V and 9 bases from J, with 16 bases in between. Germline loops: CDR1 ENHRY, CDR2 SYGVKD. The CDR3 region has the DNA TGTGCCATCAGTGTGTTACTAGTTGGCGTGCAGTACTTC. This translates into CAISVLLVGVQYF.